In its sample, the clone carrying this T cell receptor beta chain was seen many times. Each cDNA molecule carried a unique molecular identifier. TCRdb itself ran the 5' RACE reads through MiXCR, one entry per CDR3 protein. The sample holds about 50,000 distinct CDR3 sequences; roughly 8.8% are singletons and the top ten take approximately 15%. The data originate from a study of early T cells in non-severe SARS-CoV-2 infection. CDR3 length: 16 residues. Trimming took off 4 bases at V and 4 bases at J, with 19 bases between the two ends. Germline V gene sequence: CDR1 SGHTA, CDR2 FQGNSA. The V call is TRBV7-2, the J call TRBJ2-5; D ambiguous. The TCR originated in an adult who was a healthcare worker with PCR-confirmed SARS-CoV-2 infection or an uninfected control (not recorded which). The sample consisted of whole blood. The CDR3 here is CASSSQPSPLGETQYF. The CDR3 nucleotides read TGTGCCAGCAGCTCCCAGCCCTCCCCATTGGGAGAGACCCAGTACTTC.